The 14 T cell receptor delta chains listed next were all sequenced from one sample in a study of delta chains in infants with herpesvirus infections (TCRdb year 2023). Library construction relied on RT-PCR. Instrument used: Illumina MiSeq. TCR cDNA was generated by reverse transcription of PBMC RNA with SuperScript II and gamma-chain- and delta-chain-specific primers. Public reads were reanalyzed in TCRdb with CATT, and rows carrying the same DNA were merged afterwards. Recorded for this sample are around 1,500 delta-chain clones; roughly 21% of them occurred a single time. The ten biggest clones cover approximately 19% of the sample. The sequenced sample was peripheral blood, obtained at time point 2 of longitudinal follow-up. Receptors were obtained from a human donor who was a Ugandan infant, either HIV-exposed or HIV-unexposed (not recorded which).

This clone is judged medium-sized. The chain recombines TRDV1 with TRDJ3; the D gene is possibly TRDD3 (5 bases). Trimming took off 6 bases at V and 1 base at J, with 19 bases between the two ends. The CDR3 extends over 19 amino acids. From germline, CDR1 is TSWWSYY and CDR2 QGS. The CDR3 sequence is CALGPTRRIGSWDTRQMFF. CDR3 bases: TGTGCTCTTGGACCAACGAGGCGGATAGGGTCCTGGGACACCCGACAGATGTTTTTC.

The rearrangement links TRDV1 to TRDJ1; 13 bases align to TRDD3. J was trimmed by 1 base and V by 5 bases; bases with no gene match: 13. The germline gives CDR1 TSWWSYY, CDR2 QGS. The CDR3 is 19 residues long. Here the CDR3 DNA reads TGTGCTCTTGGGTCGGCGTCTACTGGGGGATACGCATTCACCGATAAACTCATCTTT. Translation: CALGSASTGGYAFTDKLIF.

In its sample, this clone ranks as large. The chain combines TRDV1 with TRDJ3, with 7 bases lining up with TRDD3. The CDR3 sequence is 24 residues long. V shed 3 bases, J shed 2 bases, and the junction held 25 bases outside the gene matches. Germline assignment: CDR1 TSWWSYY and CDR2 QGS. CDR3 sequence reads: CALGENESRDYWGTFAWDTRQMFF. The CDR3 region has the DNA TGTGCTCTTGGGGAGAACGAGTCAAGAGATTACTGGGGAACGTTCGCCTGGGACACCCGACAGATGTTTTTC.

The V call is TRDV1, the J call TRDJ1, with 11 bases aligning to TRDD3. Looked up from germline, CDR1 is TSWWSYY and CDR2 is QGS. J lost 1 base, V lost 2 bases, and 21 bases had no gene match. The CDR3 is made up of 22 amino acids. CDR3 loop: CALGENFLPNKLGDTTTDKLIF. The CDR3 DNA reads TGTGCTCTTGGGGAAAATTTCCTACCCAACAAGCTGGGGGATACCACCACCGATAAACTCATCTTT.

The V and J genes are TRDV1 and TRDJ1; 8 bases agree with TRDD3. This CDR3 has 19 residues. V lost 4 bases to trimming and J lost 7 bases; unmatched junction nucleotides: 23. In germline, CDR1 is TSWWSYY, CDR2 QGS. The CDR3 sequence: CALGVPGTYPLGIPRKLIF. For the CDR3, the DNA is TGTGCTCTTGGGGTGCCTGGCACCTACCCACTGGGGATACCACGTAAACTCATCTTT.

In this sample, this clone turned up a few times. This chain connects TRDV1 to TRDJ1; TRDD3 matches 12 bases. The CDR3 is made up of 20 amino acids. The germline gives CDR1 TSWWSYY, CDR2 QGS. V shed 8 bases and J 8 bases; nucleotides not matched to a gene: 27. Here the CDR3 reads CALSFILPTPVYWGIHKLIF. The CDR3 DNA sequence: TGTGCTCTTTCCTTTATACTTCCTACTCCCGTGTACTGGGGGATACACAAACTCATCTTT.

A word on this clone: Possible read error: a much larger clone is one base away. The rearrangement uses TRDV1 and TRDJ2, with a tentative D call TRDD3 (6 bases). CDR1 is TSWWSYY and CDR2 is QGS in the germline V gene. CDR3 size: 16 residues. CDR3 nucleotides: TGTGCTCTTGGGGTCCCACGGGGATTGGCGACAGAACAACTCTTCTTT. This sequence encodes CALGVPRGLATEQLFF.

This clone is large in the sample. The rearrangement links TRDV3 to TRDJ1; 7 positions match TRDD3. Per the germline V gene, CDR1 is TVYSNPD and CDR2 is GDNSRS (reference sequence). The V gene end was trimmed by 2 bases and the J gene end by 0 bases; junction bases not matched to a gene: 21. The CDR3 has 19 residues. The CDR3 DNA reads as TGTGCCTTTGAGGCGGGGGGCGGGATACCGCTCCTCTACACCGATAAACTCATCTTT. It codes for CAFEAGGGIPLLYTDKLIF.

This clone is categorized as large. The chain employs TRDV3 and TRDJ1, with D possibly TRDD3 on 6 matching bases. The CDR3 has 17 residues. Per the germline V gene, CDR1 is TVYSNPD and CDR2 is GDNSRS (reference sequence). V was clipped by 2 bases and J by 0 bases, with 22 bases between them. Written as DNA, the CDR3 is TGTGCCTTTCCTACGCAGACTTGGGGGCTATACACCGATAAACTCATCTTT. Translation gives CAFPTQTWGLYTDKLIF.

The gene calls are TRDV2 and TRDJ1; the match to TRDD3 covers 7 bases. This CDR3 comprises 15 residues. With V trimmed by 3 bases and J by 1 base, 7 bases remained unmatched. CDR1 is GEAIGNYY and CDR2 is EKD in the germline V gene. The CDR3 loop reads CACDGLGGVTDKLIF. The DNA of the CDR3 is TGTGCCTGTGACGGACTTGGGGGAGTCACCGATAAACTCATCTTT.

This chain joins TRDV1 and TRDJ1; no clear D. From germline, CDR1 is TSWWSYY and CDR2 QGS. Trimming left V 1 base short and J 5 bases short, with 2 bases between. The CDR3 is made up of 11 amino acids. The CDR3 DNA sequence: TGTGCTCTTGGGGAACGGGATAAACTCATCTTT. It is translated as CALGERDKLIF.

Relative to its sample, this clone is large (0.1 to 1%). V gene TRDV1 combines with J gene TRDJ1; D may correspond to TRDD2 or TRDD3 (5 bases each). V was cut by 5 bases and J by 2 bases, with 24 bases left in between. Germline CDR1 is TSWWSYY and CDR2 is QGS. This CDR3 contains 18 residues. The CDR3 protein is CALGNTAFILRGTDKLIF. Here the CDR3 DNA reads TGTGCTCTTGGGAATACAGCCTTCATCCTGAGGGGGACCGATAAACTCATCTTT.

In this sample, this clone turned up a few times. This chain uses TRDV1 with TRDJ2; TRDD3 might be the D (10 bases). The CDR3 spans 24 residues. The germline CDR1 and CDR2 sequences are TSWWSYY and QGS. V lost 2 bases and J lost 0, with 34 bases in between. The DNA for the CDR3 is TGTGCTCTTGGGGAAAATTATTGGCCTTCCTACGACTGGGGGATCTCTACTTTGACAGCACAACTCTTCTTT. This gives the protein CALGENYWPSYDWGISTLTAQLFF.

The chain recombines TRDV1 with TRDJ1, with 7 bases lining up with TRDD3. The CDR3 has 18 residues. V dropped 4 bases and J dropped 4; count of bases not matched to a gene: 18. CDR1 is TSWWSYY, CDR2 QGS, per germline. The CDR3 DNA reads as TGTGCTCTTGGGGGCCGCTGGTCCTCGTACTGGGGCGACGATAAACTCATCTTT. This translates into CALGGRWSSYWGDDKLIF.